These 2 T cell receptor beta chains were sequenced from one sample in a study of control samples from healthy donors and cancer patients. Profiled with immunoSEQ multiplex PCR; TCRdb holds only in-frame clones, not every one. The table lists about 110,000 clones, 70% to 85% of them singletons. The specimen sequenced was blood. The origin of the receptors is a man between 18 and 35 years old in good health.

The rearrangement links TRBV28 to TRBJ1-3, with D tentatively TRBD1 (5 bases). Trimming took off 6 bases at V and 0 bases at J, with 15 bases between the two ends. The CDR3 sequence is 16 residues long. Germline CDR1 reads MDHEN; CDR2 reads SYDVKM. CDR3 DNA sequence: TGTGCCAGCAGGTTCGGGGCCCTGCACTCTGGAAACACCATATATTTT. Translation gives CASRFGALHSGNTIYF.

This sequence joins TRBV2 and TRBJ2-2; 11 bases map to TRBD1. The CDR3 runs 18 residues. J was trimmed by 5 bases and V by 5 bases; bases with no gene match: 13. CDR1 is SNHLY, CDR2 FYNNEI, per germline. CDR3: CASSLFLWTGGKTGELFF. The DNA of the CDR3 is TGTGCCAGCAGTCTATTTTTGTGGACAGGGGGCAAAACCGGGGAGCTGTTTTTT.